The 8 T cell receptor beta chains below come from one sample, sequenced in a study of identical twins. TCRdb reanalysed the 5' RACE reads using MiXCR and keeps one entry per CDR3 protein. The repertoire consists of 400,000 to 500,000 distinct CDR3 sequences, with roughly 20% occurring once and the leading ten covering approximately 12%. Material: naive T cells sorted from blood. All receptors come from a man aged 50-60 years in good health.

A few counts support this clonotype. The chain joins TRBV3-1 to TRBJ2-1; 12 positions agree with TRBD2. Germline loops: CDR1 LGHDT, CDR2 YNNKEL (reference sequence). The junction had 6 bases not matched to a gene; V was cut back by 0 bases and J by 6 bases. The CDR3 has 17 residues. Here the CDR3 reads CASSQELAGGSRNEQFF. CDR3 coding DNA: TGTGCCAGCAGCCAAGAACTAGCGGGAGGAAGTCGCAATGAGCAGTTCTTC.

The V call is TRBV3-1, the J call TRBJ2-7, with D tentatively TRBD2 (6 bases). Per the germline V gene, CDR1 is LGHDT and CDR2 is YNNKEL (reference sequence). V was shortened by 1 base and J by 2 bases, with 18 bases between the two germline ends. The CDR3 contains 17 residues. In DNA, the CDR3 is TGTGCCAGCAGCCAAGGTTCGGCGCAGCGGGTCGCCTACGAGCAGTACTTC. This sequence encodes CASSQGSAQRVAYEQYF.

This clonotype was detected only a few times. J is TRBJ1-5 and V is TRBV19; D uncertain. Trimming cost V 3 bases and J 7 bases, with 7 bases left between them. Looked up from germline, CDR1 is LNHDA and CDR2 is SQIVND (reference sequence). There are 12 residues in the CDR3. The CDR3 sequence is CASSIEMQPQHF. The CDR3 DNA sequence: TGTGCCAGTAGTATTGAGATGCAGCCCCAGCATTTT. Full variable domain (remainder filled in from reference TRBV19 and TRBJ1-5): DGGITQSPKYLFRKEGQNVTLSCEQNLNHDAMYWYRQDPGQGLRLIYYSQIVNDFQKGDIAEGYSVSREKKESFPLTVTSAQKNPTAFYLCASSIEMQPQHFGDGTRLSIL.

A remark on this clonotype: Sequence at one end of the junction differs from germline and may be a read error. V gene TRBV28 combines with J gene TRBJ2-7; 7 bases line up with TRBD1. CDR3 length: 12 amino acids. Per the germline V gene, CDR1 is MDHEN and CDR2 is SYDVKM. The CDR3, as DNA: TGCACCGTGGGACAGACGGGGTACGAGCAGTACTTC. Translating it yields CTVGQTGYEQYF.

The V and J genes are TRBV28 and TRBJ1-6, with TRBD1 matching over 8 bases. Germline CDR1 reads MDHEN; CDR2 reads SYDVKM. The CDR3 runs 15 residues. Trimming took 5 bases from V and 8 from J; bases not matched to a gene: 8. The CDR3 nucleotides read TGTGCCAGCAGTCGCTGGACAGGGAAAGATTCACCCCTCCACTTT. It encodes CASSRWTGKDSPLHF.

This clonotype appeared a few times. CDR3 in DNA: TGCGCCAGCAGATTACTGACTAGCGTTGGCACAGATACGCAGTATTTT. Protein sequence: CASRLLTSVGTDTQYF. J is TRBJ2-3 and V is TRBV5-1, with 8 nucleotides matching TRBD2. CDR1 and CDR2 from the germline V gene are SGHRS and YFSETQ. V was clipped by 5 bases and J by 1 base; unmatched bases: 9. This CDR3 has 16 residues.

This clonotype was counted ten times or more. This chain uses TRBV11-2 with TRBJ2-7, with a possible D match to TRBD2 (6 bases). Trimming removed 6 bases from V and 0 bases from J, with 9 bases in between. CDR3 length equals 13 residues. CDR1 is SGHAT and CDR2 is FQNNGV in the germline V gene. The CDR3 spells CASSYGSSYEQYF. The CDR3 DNA is TGTGCCAGCAGTTACGGGAGCTCCTACGAGCAGTACTTC.

The V call is TRBV20-1, the J call TRBJ2-3; 15 bases fit TRBD2. The germline gives CDR1 DFQATT, CDR2 SNEGSKA (reference sequence). V lost 0 bases to trimming and J lost 9 bases; unmatched junction nucleotides: 13. The CDR3 length is 18 residues. This chain's CDR3 is CSARDQIYGLAGGLTQYF. Here the CDR3 DNA reads TGCAGTGCTAGAGATCAAATATACGGACTAGCGGGGGGGCTAACGCAGTATTTT.